This T cell receptor (beta chain) derives from a study of blood T cell repertoires in COVID-19. Background on the study: Acute and convalescent COVID-19 specimens originated in the United States, Italy and Spain.

The data were produced by immunoSEQ multiplex PCR, yet TCRdb's version contains in-frame clones alone and is incomplete. The table shows 100,000 to 150,000 clones, with roughly three quarters occurring only once. The CDR3 sequence is 18 residues long. Germline CDR1 and CDR2: SGDLS and YYNGEE. The junction had 12 bases not matched to a gene; V was cut back by 4 bases and J by 4 bases. J is TRBJ2-3 and V is TRBV9; 13 positions match TRBD2. The TCR sequence derives from a woman aged 65 to 85 with acute or convalescent COVID-19. The sample was peripheral blood. The CDR3 sequence is CASSPEVGTSGAADTQYF. CDR3 coding DNA: TGTGCCAGCAGCCCAGAGGTGGGGACTAGCGGGGCGGCAGATACGCAGTATTTT. Full variable domain (outside the CDR3, taken from reference TRBV9 and TRBJ2-3): DSGVTQTPKHLITATGQRVTLRCSPRSGDLSVYWYQQSLDQGLQFLIQYYNGEERAKGNILERFSAQQFPDLHSELNLSSLELGDSALYFCASSPEVGTSGAADTQYFGPGTRLTVL.